This TCR beta chain was captured by sequencing in a study of beta chain features in type 1 diabetes. This clone occurred a few times. No antigen is known for it. The V gene lost 1 base and the J gene lost 8 bases, with 12 bases spanning the gap. CDR3 size: 13 residues. Germline loops: CDR1 SGHNT, CDR2 YYREEE (reference sequence). Study-wide points: Diminished insertions and augmented deletions at VDJ junctions characterized type 1 diabetes patients.

cDNA synthesis used the whole RNA isolate, giving expressed TCRB sequences. Measured with immunoSEQ multiplex PCR; TCRdb has only the in-frame clones, and not every one. Of more than 300,000 clones listed, less than 9.5% were seen once; the top ten hold approximately 0.44%. The sample consisted of central memory CD4+ T cells from blood. The chain is built from TRBV5-4 and TRBJ1-1, with D perhaps matching TRBD1 (6 bases). This receptor was taken from a woman aged 18-35 years in good health. Here the CDR3 reads CASSLPQGSEAFF. The CDR3 nucleotides read TGTGCCAGCAGCTTGCCCCAGGGGTCGGAAGCTTTCTTT.